This entry lists 17 T cell receptor beta chains sequenced from one sample in a study of blood T cell repertoires in COVID-19. Libraries were prepared by immunoSEQ multiplex PCR; TCRdb keeps only in-frame clonotypes and omits some of them. Seen here are around 99,000 clones, about 89% observed once, and the top ten hold over 1%. Sequencing was performed on peripheral blood. All receptors derive from a woman under 40 with acute or convalescent COVID-19.

The chain employs TRBV11-2 and TRBJ2-1; TRBD1 aligns across 8 bases. The V and J ends lost 5 bases and 6 bases, in that order; junction bases with no gene match: 3. The germline V gene has CDR1 SGHAT and CDR2 FQNNGV. The CDR3 spans 13 residues. The CDR3, as DNA: TGTGCCAGCAGCCCGGACAGGGTCAATGAGCAGTTCTTC. Translating gives CASSPDRVNEQFF.

This chain connects TRBV7-6 to TRBJ1-3; D not resolved. Germline CDR1 is SGHVS and CDR2 is FNYEAQ. The CDR3 spans 16 residues. V was trimmed by 5 bases and J by 2 bases, leaving 16 bases between them. The CDR3 DNA follows: TGTGCCAGCAGCACCAATCCGGGATCGGCTGGAAACACCATATATTTT. Its protein product is CASSTNPGSAGNTIYF.

V usage is TRBV11-2 and J usage is TRBJ2-2; weak D call: TRBD1 (6 bases). The CDR3 is 14 residues long. CDR1 and CDR2 from the germline V gene are SGHAT and FQNNGV. V was trimmed by 1 base and J by 4 bases, leaving 7 bases between them. CDR3 bases: TGTGCCAGCAGCTTAGCAGGGGCCACCGGGGAGCTGTTTTTT. Protein product: CASSLAGATGELFF.

In this sample, this clone turned up many times. The sample holds other DNA sequences that translate to the same CDR3. J is TRBJ2-3 and V is TRBV11-2, with D possibly TRBD2 on 6 matching bases. Between the trimmed V and J ends, which lost 1 base and 1 base, there was a span of 6 bases. Germline assignment: CDR1 SGHAT and CDR2 FQNNGV. The CDR3 is made up of 14 amino acids. For the CDR3, the DNA is TGTGCCAGCAGCTTAGGGGGGGGCACAGATACGCAGTATTTT. It codes for CASSLGGGTDTQYF.

The CDR3 reads CASSMAQAYEQYF. The CDR3 coding sequence is TGTGCCAGTAGTATGGCCCAGGCCTACGAGCAGTACTTC. The rearrangement links TRBV19 to TRBJ2-7; D call uncertain. The V gene lost 3 bases and the J gene lost 2 bases, with 8 bases spanning the gap. The germline gives CDR1 LNHDA, CDR2 SQIVND (reference sequence). The length of the CDR3 is 13 residues.

The rearrangement uses TRBV7-2 and TRBJ1-5; a possible D gene is TRBD1 (5 bases). The V end was cut by 2 bases, the J end by 5 bases, with 13 bases between. This CDR3 spans 15 amino acids. Germline V gene sequence: CDR1 SGHTA, CDR2 FQGNSA. The CDR3 DNA follows: TGTGCCAGCAGCTTATTACCAGGGAGGGATCAGCCCCAGCATTTT. This sequence encodes CASSLLPGRDQPQHF.

Only a few counts were recorded for this clone. The V gene is TRBV11-2, the J gene TRBJ1-1; TRBD1 aligns across 9 bases. There are 14 residues in the CDR3. With V trimmed by 1 base and J by 11 bases, 8 bases remained unmatched. Germline loops: CDR1 SGHAT, CDR2 FQNNGV. CDR3 protein: CASSLAGQGRGAFF. CDR3 DNA: TGTGCCAGCAGCTTAGCCGGACAGGGGCGGGGGGCTTTCTTT.

V usage is TRBV29-1 and J usage is TRBJ1-4, with 10 nucleotides matching TRBD1. Germline CDR1 is SQVTM and CDR2 is ANQGSEA. This CDR3 is built from 13 residues. V was clipped by 7 bases and J by 7 bases; unmatched bases: 6. CDR3 loop: CSGRDRGREKLFF. CDR3 nucleotides: TGCAGCGGGAGAGACAGGGGGCGTGAAAAACTGTTTTTT.

V and J are TRBV28 and TRBJ1-1; D is ambiguous. CDR1 and CDR2 from the germline V gene are MDHEN and SYDVKM. V was pared by 8 bases and J by 1 base, with 11 bases between. This CDR3 has 13 amino acids. The CDR3 region has the DNA TGTGCCAGCGAGCTTGGTGGGAACACTGAAGCTTTCTTT. Encoded protein: CASELGGNTEAFF.

This chain uses TRBV5-1 with TRBJ1-6; 9 nucleotides align to TRBD1. The germline CDR1 and CDR2 sequences are SGHRS and YFSETQ. V shed 3 bases, J shed 7 bases, and the junction held 5 bases outside the gene matches. The CDR3 is 15 residues long. CDR3 DNA: TGCGCCAGCAGCTCCCCCGGGACAGGGAATTCACCCCTCCACTTT. It specifies CASSSPGTGNSPLHF.

This chain uses TRBV29-1 with TRBJ2-5; perhaps TRBD2 as D (5 bases). The CDR3 runs to 14 residues. The V and J ends lost 7 bases and 2 bases respectively, with 17 bases between them. The germline V gene encodes CDR1 SQVTM and CDR2 ANQGSEA. For the CDR3, the DNA is TGCAGCGCCCGGGTGGGGAGCGGACAAGAGACCCAGTACTTC. It specifies CSARVGSGQETQYF.

J is TRBJ2-2 and V is TRBV3-1 (or the pseudogene TRBV3-2); TRBD2 matches at 12 bases. V was pared by 3 bases and J by 4 bases, with 9 bases of the junction left unmatched. This CDR3 is 18 amino acids long. CDR1 and CDR2 from the germline V gene are LGHDT and YNNKEL (reference sequence). The chain's CDR3 is CASSHRLAGESRTGELFF. CDR3 bases: TGTGCCAGCAGCCATCGACTAGCGGGAGAGAGTCGCACCGGGGAGCTGTTTTTT.

The chain links TRBV7-9 to TRBJ2-1, with a weak D call TRBD2 (5 bases). The ends were cut back, 4 bases at V and 1 base at J, with 14 bases in the middle. Germline CDR1 and CDR2: SEHNR and FQNEAQ (reference sequence). The CDR3 sequence is 16 residues long. For the CDR3, the DNA is TGTGCCAGCAGCTCGGCCCCCCGGGGTTCCTACAATGAGCAGTTCTTC. It yields the protein CASSSAPRGSYNEQFF.

J is TRBJ2-1 and V is TRBV7-9, with D perhaps TRBD2 (5 bases). V lost 3 bases, J lost 5 bases, and 17 bases lay in between. There are 16 residues in the CDR3. Germline V CDR1 and CDR2: SEHNR, FQNEAQ (reference sequence). CDR3 in DNA: TGTGCCAGCAGCTTTTCTTGGGGAGACGGGGACAATGAGCAGTTCTTC. It yields the protein CASSFSWGDGDNEQFF.

The genes are TRBV5-1 and TRBJ1-1, with no clear D. Germline V gene sequence: CDR1 SGHRS, CDR2 YFSETQ. The CDR3 sequence is 14 residues long. Trimming stripped 1 base from V and 1 base from J, with 8 bases between. In DNA form, the CDR3 reads TGCGCCAGCAGCTTGATCTATAGGAACACTGAAGCTTTCTTT. This sequence encodes CASSLIYRNTEAFF.

The V gene is TRBV7-9, the J gene TRBJ1-1, with TRBD1 as a possible D gene (5 bases). V was cut by 6 bases and J by 5 bases, with 28 bases left in between. Germline V CDR1 and CDR2: SEHNR, FQNEAQ (reference sequence). The CDR3 loop spans 18 amino acids. CDR3 sequence: CASRTMQGGFDKATEAFF. Here the CDR3 DNA reads TGTGCCAGCAGAACAATGCAGGGTGGGTTCGATAAGGCGACTGAAGCTTTCTTT.

V gene TRBV19 combines with J gene TRBJ1-2, with D possibly TRBD1 on 5 matching bases. In germline, CDR1 is LNHDA, CDR2 SQIVND (reference sequence). Deletions cut 3 bases from V and 6 bases from J, with 23 bases between. The CDR3 has 17 amino acids. The CDR3 bases are TGTGCCAGTAGTATGGGGGGTGATGTGAAGGTTTCGCATGGCTACACCTTC. This sequence encodes CASSMGGDVKVSHGYTF.